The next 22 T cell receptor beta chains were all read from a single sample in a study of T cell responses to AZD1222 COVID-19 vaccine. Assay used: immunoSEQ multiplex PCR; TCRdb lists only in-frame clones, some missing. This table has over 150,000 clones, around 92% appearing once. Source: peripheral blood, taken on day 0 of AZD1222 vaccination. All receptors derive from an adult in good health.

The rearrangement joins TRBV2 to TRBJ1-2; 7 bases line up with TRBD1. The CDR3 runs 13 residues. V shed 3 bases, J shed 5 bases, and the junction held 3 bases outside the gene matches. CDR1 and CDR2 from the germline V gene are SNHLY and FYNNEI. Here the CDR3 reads CASSERGLYGYTF. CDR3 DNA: TGTGCCAGCAGTGAGAGGGGGCTATATGGCTACACCTTC.

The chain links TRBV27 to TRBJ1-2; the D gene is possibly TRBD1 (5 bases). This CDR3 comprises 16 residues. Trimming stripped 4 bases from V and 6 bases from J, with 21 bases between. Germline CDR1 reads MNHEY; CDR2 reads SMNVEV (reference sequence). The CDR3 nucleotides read TGTGCCAGCAGTTACCGTGCCTCGTGGTTGGGGGATGGCTACACCTTC. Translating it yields CASSYRASWLGDGYTF.

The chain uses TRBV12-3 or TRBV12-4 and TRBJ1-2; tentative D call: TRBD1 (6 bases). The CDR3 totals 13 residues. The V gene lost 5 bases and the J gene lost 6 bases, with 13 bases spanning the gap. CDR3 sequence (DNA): TGTGCCAGCAGTCTAAACAGGGCGGATGGCTACACCTTC. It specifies CASSLNRADGYTF.

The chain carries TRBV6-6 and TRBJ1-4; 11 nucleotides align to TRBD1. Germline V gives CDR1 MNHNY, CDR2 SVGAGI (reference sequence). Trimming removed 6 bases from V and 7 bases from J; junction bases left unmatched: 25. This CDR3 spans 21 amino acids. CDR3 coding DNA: TGTGCCAGCAGCTCGAGGGAGGACAGGGGGCTTTCATCGGGCCTTCGTGAAAAACTGTTTTTT. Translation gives CASSSREDRGLSSGLREKLFF.

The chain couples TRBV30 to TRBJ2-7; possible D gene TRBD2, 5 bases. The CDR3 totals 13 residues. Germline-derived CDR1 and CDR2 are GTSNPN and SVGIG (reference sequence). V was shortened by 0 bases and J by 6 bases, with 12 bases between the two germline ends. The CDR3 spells CAWSVSSGFEQYV. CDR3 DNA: TGTGCCTGGAGTGTATCATCGGGGTTCGAGCAGTACGTC.

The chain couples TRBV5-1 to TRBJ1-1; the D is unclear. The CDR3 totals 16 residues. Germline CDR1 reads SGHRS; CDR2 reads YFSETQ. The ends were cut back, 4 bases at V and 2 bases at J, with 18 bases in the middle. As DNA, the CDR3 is TGCGCCAGCAGCCCGGGCGTCTCAAGAACCAACACTGAAGCTTTCTTT. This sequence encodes CASSPGVSRTNTEAFF.

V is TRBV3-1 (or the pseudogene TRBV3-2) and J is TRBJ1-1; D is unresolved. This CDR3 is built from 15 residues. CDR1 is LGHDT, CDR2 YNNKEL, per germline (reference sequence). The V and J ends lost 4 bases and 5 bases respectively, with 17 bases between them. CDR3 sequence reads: CASSLGPAGETEAFF. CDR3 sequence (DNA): TGTGCCAGCAGCCTCGGACCGGCGGGTGAGACTGAAGCTTTCTTT.

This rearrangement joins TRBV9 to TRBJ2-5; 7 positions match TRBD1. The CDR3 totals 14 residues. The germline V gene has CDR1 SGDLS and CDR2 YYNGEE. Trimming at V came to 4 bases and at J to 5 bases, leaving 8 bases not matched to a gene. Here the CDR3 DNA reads TGTGCCAGCAGCCCGACAGGGAATGGGGAGACCCAGTACTTC. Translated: CASSPTGNGETQYF. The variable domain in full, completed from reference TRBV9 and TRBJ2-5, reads DSGVTQTPKHLITATGQRVTLRCSPRSGDLSVYWYQQSLDQGLQFLIQYYNGEERAKGNILERFSAQQFPDLHSELNLSSLELGDSALYFCASSPTGNGETQYFGPGTRLLVL.

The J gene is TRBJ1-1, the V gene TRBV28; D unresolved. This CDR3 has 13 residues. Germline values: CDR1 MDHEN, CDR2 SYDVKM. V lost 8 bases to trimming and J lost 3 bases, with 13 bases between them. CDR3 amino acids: CASQVQQYTEAFF. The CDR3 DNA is TGTGCCAGCCAGGTACAGCAATACACTGAAGCTTTCTTT.

The CDR3 is CAIRPGQGNQPQHF. CDR3 coding DNA: TGTGCCATCAGACCGGGACAGGGCAATCAGCCCCAGCATTTT. V and J are TRBV10-3 and TRBJ1-5; TRBD1 agrees at 8 bases. The CDR3 runs 14 residues. The V segment lost 6 bases and the J segment 2 bases; nucleotides outside the gene matches: 3. Germline values: CDR1 ENHRY, CDR2 SYGVKD.

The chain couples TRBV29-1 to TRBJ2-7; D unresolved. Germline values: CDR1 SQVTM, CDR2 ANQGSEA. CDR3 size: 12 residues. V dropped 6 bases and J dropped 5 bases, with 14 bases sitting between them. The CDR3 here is CSVPGRRDEQYF. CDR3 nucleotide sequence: TGCAGCGTCCCAGGTCGTCGGGACGAGCAGTACTTC.

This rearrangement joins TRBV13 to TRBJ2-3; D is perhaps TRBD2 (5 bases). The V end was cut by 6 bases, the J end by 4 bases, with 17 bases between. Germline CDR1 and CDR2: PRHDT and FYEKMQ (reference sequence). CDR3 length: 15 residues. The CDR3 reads CASRKLLQRPDTQYF. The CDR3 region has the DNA TGTGCCAGCAGAAAGCTCCTTCAGCGGCCAGATACGCAGTATTTT. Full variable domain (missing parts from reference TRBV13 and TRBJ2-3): AAGVIQSPRHLIKEKRETATLKCYPIPRHDTVYWYQQGPGQDPQFLISFYEKMQSDKGSIPDRFSAQQFSDYHSELNMSSLELGDSALYFCASRKLLQRPDTQYFGPGTRLTVL.

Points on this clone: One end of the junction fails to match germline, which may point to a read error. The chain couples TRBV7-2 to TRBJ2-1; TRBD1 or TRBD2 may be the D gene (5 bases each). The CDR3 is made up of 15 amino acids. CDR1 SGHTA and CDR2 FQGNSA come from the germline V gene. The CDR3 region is CASSLAPGLANEQFF. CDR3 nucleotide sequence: TGTGCCAGCAGCCTAGCCCCAGGGTTAGCCAATGAGCAGTTCTTC.

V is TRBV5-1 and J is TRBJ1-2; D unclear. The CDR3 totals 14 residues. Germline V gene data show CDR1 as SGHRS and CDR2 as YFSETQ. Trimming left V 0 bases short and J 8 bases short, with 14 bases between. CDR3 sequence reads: CASSLAGGSGGYTF. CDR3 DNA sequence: TGCGCCAGCAGCTTGGCCGGTGGTTCCGGCGGCTACACCTTC. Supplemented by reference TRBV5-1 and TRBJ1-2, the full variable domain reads KAGVTQTPRYLIKTRGQQVTLSCSPISGHRSVSWYQQTPGQGLQFLFEYFSETQRNKGNFPGRFSGRQFSNSRSEMNVSTLELGDSALYLCASSLAGGSGGYTFGSGTRLTVV.

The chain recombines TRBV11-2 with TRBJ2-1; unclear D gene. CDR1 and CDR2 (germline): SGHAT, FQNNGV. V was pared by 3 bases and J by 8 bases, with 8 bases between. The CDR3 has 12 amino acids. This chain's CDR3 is CASSFGKHEQFF. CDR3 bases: TGTGCCAGCAGCTTTGGCAAGCATGAGCAGTTCTTC.

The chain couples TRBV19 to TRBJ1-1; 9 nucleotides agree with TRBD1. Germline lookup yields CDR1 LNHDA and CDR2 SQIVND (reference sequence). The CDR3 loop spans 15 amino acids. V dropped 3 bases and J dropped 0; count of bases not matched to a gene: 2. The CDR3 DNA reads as TGTGCCAGTAGTATTGGACAGGGGATGAACACTGAAGCTTTCTTT. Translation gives CASSIGQGMNTEAFF.

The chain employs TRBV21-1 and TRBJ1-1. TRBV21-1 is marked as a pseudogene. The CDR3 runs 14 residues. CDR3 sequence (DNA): TGTGCCGTCTGGCGGGCGTTGGGGAACACTGAAGCTTTCTTT. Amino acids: CAVWRALGNTEAFF.

For the CDR3, the DNA is TGTGCCAGTAGCCTCGACAGGGCCTACAATGAGCAGTTCTTC. This gives the protein CASSLDRAYNEQFF. The chain has TRBV19 and TRBJ2-1; 7 positions agree with TRBD1. V lost 6 bases, J lost 2 bases, and 4 bases stayed unmatched. Germline CDR1 reads LNHDA; CDR2 reads SQIVND (reference sequence). The CDR3 runs 14 residues.

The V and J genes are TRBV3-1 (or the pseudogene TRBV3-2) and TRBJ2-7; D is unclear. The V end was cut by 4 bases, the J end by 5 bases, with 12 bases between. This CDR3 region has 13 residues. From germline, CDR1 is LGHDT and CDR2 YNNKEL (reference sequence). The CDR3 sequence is CASSLKGSDEQYF. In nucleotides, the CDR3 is TGTGCCAGCAGCCTAAAAGGGTCCGACGAGCAGTACTTC.

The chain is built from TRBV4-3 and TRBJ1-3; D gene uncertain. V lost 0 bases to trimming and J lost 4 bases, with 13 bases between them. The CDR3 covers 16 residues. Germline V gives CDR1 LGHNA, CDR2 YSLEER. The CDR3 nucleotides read TGCGCCAGCAGCCAAGATCGGCGGCCCGGAGGAAACACCATATATTTT. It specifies CASSQDRRPGGNTIYF.

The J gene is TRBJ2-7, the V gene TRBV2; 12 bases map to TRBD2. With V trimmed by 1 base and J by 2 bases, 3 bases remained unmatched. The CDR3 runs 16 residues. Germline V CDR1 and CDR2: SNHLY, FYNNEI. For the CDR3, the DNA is TGTGCCAGCAGTGAAGGGACTAGCGGGGAGGCCTACGAGCAGTACGTC. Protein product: CASSEGTSGEAYEQYV.

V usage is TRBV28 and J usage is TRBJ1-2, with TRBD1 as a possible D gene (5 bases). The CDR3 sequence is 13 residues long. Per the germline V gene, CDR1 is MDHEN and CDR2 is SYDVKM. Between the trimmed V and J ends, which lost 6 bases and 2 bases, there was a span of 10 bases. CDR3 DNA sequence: TGTGCCAGCAGCTCGGGACCGAACTATGGCTACACCTTC. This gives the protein CASSSGPNYGYTF.